These 15 T cell receptor beta chains were sequenced from one sample in a study of lymphopenia after photon versus proton radiotherapy. Sequencing used immunoSEQ multiplex PCR; TCRdb keeps in-frame clones, though not all of them. The repertoire holds 20,000 to 30,000 clones, with more than 75% as singletons. The specimen was peripheral blood, collected from a patient treated with photon-based radiotherapy. These receptors were taken from a man aged 35-49 years with gastric cancer.

The chain is built from TRBV30 and TRBJ2-6; D is possibly TRBD1 (6 bases). This CDR3 is built from 16 residues. Between the trimmed V and J ends, which lost 0 bases and 0 bases, there was a span of 9 bases. Germline-derived CDR1 and CDR2 are GTSNPN and SVGIG (reference sequence). CDR3 sequence (DNA): TGTGCCTGGAGTGTAACAGGGCGCTCTGGGGCCAACGTCCTGACTTTC. Residues: CAWSVTGRSGANVLTF.

V is TRBV7-6 and J is TRBJ2-3; D may be TRBD1 (5 bases). The germline CDR1 and CDR2 sequences are SGHVS and FNYEAQ. CDR3 size: 18 residues. V shed 5 bases and J shed 6 bases, with 27 bases lying between them. The CDR3 DNA follows: TGTGCCAGCAGCCAACCTGTGACAGAATTTATTAGGGCGGATACGCAGTATTTT. This codes for CASSQPVTEFIRADTQYF. Based on the CDR3 plus reference TRBV7-6 and TRBJ2-3, the full variable domain is GAGVSQSPRYKVTKRGQDVALRCDPISGHVSLYWYRQALGQGPEFLTYFNYEAQQDKSGLPNDRFSAERPEGSISTLTIQRTEQRDSAMYRCASSQPVTEFIRADTQYFGPGTRLTVL.

CDR3 residues: CASSPSPGTGIEAFF. The CDR3 nucleotides are TGTGCCAGCAGCCCCAGTCCCGGGACAGGGATTGAAGCTTTCTTT. The chain recombines TRBV9 with TRBJ1-1; TRBD1 matches at 9 bases. The CDR3 runs 15 residues. Germline loops: CDR1 SGDLS, CDR2 YYNGEE. The V and J ends lost 4 bases and 7 bases, in that order; junction bases with no gene match: 11.

The chain is built from TRBV6-6 and TRBJ2-7; D possibly corresponds to TRBD1 (6 bases). The CDR3 is 13 residues long. CDR1 is MNHNY, CDR2 SVGAGI, per germline (reference sequence). The V end lost 6 bases, the J end lost 3 bases, and 12 bases lay between the germline ends. CDR3 DNA: TGTGCCAGCAGCGAGGGGGTCTTCTACGAGCAGTACTTC. Protein sequence: CASSEGVFYEQYF.

DNA for the CDR3: TGTGCCAGTAGTCGGCAGTCCCTAAACTATGGCTACACCTTC. It translates to CASSRQSLNYGYTF. This chain uses TRBV19 with TRBJ1-2; D not certain. Germline lookup yields CDR1 LNHDA and CDR2 SQIVND (reference sequence). The CDR3 contains 14 residues. Trimming removed 5 bases at V and 2 bases at J, with 12 bases between. Supplemented by reference TRBV19 and TRBJ1-2, the full variable domain reads DGGITQSPKYLFRKEGQNVTLSCEQNLNHDAMYWYRQDPGQGLRLIYYSQIVNDFQKGDIAEGYSVSREKKESFPLTVTSAQKNPTAFYLCASSRQSLNYGYTFGSGTRLTVV.

The J gene is TRBJ2-5, the V gene TRBV29-1; 9 nucleotides agree with TRBD1. CDR3 length equals 15 residues. Trimming took 4 bases from V and 1 from J; bases not matched to a gene: 7. Germline V gene sequence: CDR1 SQVTM, CDR2 ANQGSEA. CDR3: CSVGRTGAIQETQYF. Here the CDR3 DNA reads TGCAGCGTTGGGAGGACAGGGGCCATCCAAGAGACCCAGTACTTC.

This chain uses TRBV9 with TRBJ1-1; 9 bases fit TRBD1. V dropped 0 bases and J dropped 8; count of bases not matched to a gene: 5. Germline V gene data show CDR1 as SGDLS and CDR2 as YYNGEE. The CDR3 has 14 amino acids. In nucleotides, the CDR3 is TGTGCCAGCAGCGTAGAAGGGGACAGGGAGGAAGCTTTCTTT. Translated: CASSVEGDREEAFF.

This clone was picked up one time. The V gene is TRBV5-1, the J gene TRBJ1-1; D perhaps matches TRBD1 (6 bases). CDR1 and CDR2 (germline): SGHRS, YFSETQ. Trimming left V 2 bases short and J 5 bases short, with 10 bases between. The CDR3 extends over 13 amino acids. CDR3 sequence: CASSFSGTTEAFF. The DNA of the CDR3 is TGCGCCAGCAGCTTTTCCGGGACAACTGAAGCTTTCTTT.

The rearrangement uses TRBV10-3 and TRBJ2-2; D not certain. V shed 5 bases and J shed 6 bases, with 13 bases lying between them. The germline V gene has CDR1 ENHRY and CDR2 SYGVKD. There are 14 residues in the CDR3. CDR3 region: CAISTISQSGELFF. Here the CDR3 DNA reads TGTGCCATCAGTACAATAAGCCAATCCGGGGAGCTGTTTTTT.

The chain links TRBV9 to TRBJ1-6; D ambiguous. The CDR3 is 16 amino acids. CDR1 SGDLS and CDR2 YYNGEE come from the germline V gene. Trimming shortened V by 0 bases and J by 7 bases, and 14 bases separated the two germline ends. The CDR3 coding sequence is TGTGCCAGCAGCGTAGCTGAGGGATTATTGAATTCACCCCTCCACTTT. This encodes CASSVAEGLLNSPLHF.

The gene calls are TRBV6-5 and TRBJ1-6; D is uncertain. The CDR3 length is 15 residues. V lost 2 bases and J 8 bases, leaving 13 bases between the germline ends. The germline gives CDR1 MNHEY, CDR2 SVGAGI. The CDR3: CASSYVWPEDSPLHF. The CDR3 DNA follows: TGTGCCAGCAGTTACGTATGGCCAGAGGATTCACCCCTCCACTTT.

V usage is TRBV7-9 and J usage is TRBJ1-4; D is perhaps TRBD1 (6 bases). The V gene lost 5 bases and the J gene lost 3 bases, with 10 bases spanning the gap. In germline, CDR1 is SEHNR, CDR2 FQNEAQ (reference sequence). The CDR3 totals 14 residues. The CDR3 DNA follows: TGTGCCAGCAGCCTGACAGGTTCTAATGAAAAACTGTTTTTT. Protein sequence: CASSLTGSNEKLFF.

The CDR3 loop is CASSPAYEQYF. The CDR3 region has the DNA TGTGCCAGCAGCCCCGCCTACGAGCAGTACTTC. The chain carries TRBV6-1 and TRBJ2-7; D unclear. The germline V gene encodes CDR1 MNHNS and CDR2 SASEGT. This CDR3 has 11 residues. With 6 bases removed from V and 2 bases from J, the gap between germline ends came to 5 bases.

This chain joins TRBV11-2 and TRBJ1-2; D is unresolved. In germline, CDR1 is SGHAT, CDR2 FQNNGV. Trimming removed 5 bases from V and 8 bases from J, with 12 bases in between. This CDR3 contains 12 residues. The CDR3 protein is CASSPRRVGYTF. CDR3 nucleotides: TGTGCCAGCAGCCCCCGAAGAGTCGGCTACACCTTC.

The V call is TRBV6-1, the J call TRBJ2-7, with 9 bases that match TRBD2. Germline CDR1 and CDR2: MNHNS and SASEGT. The length of the CDR3 is 15 residues. V shed 10 bases and J 2 bases; nucleotides not matched to a gene: 12. The CDR3 here is CATLGAAGGPYEQYF. Here the CDR3 DNA reads TGTGCCACCCTCGGCGCTGCGGGGGGGCCCTACGAGCAGTACTTC.